This TCR beta chain stems from a study of T cell repertoires in cytomegalovirus infection (dated by TCRdb to the late 2010s). Broadly, across the study: Donor HLA type was relevant to the analysis, as public TCR beta signatures indicated carriage of CMV infection together with the matching HLA type. What the research found in general, with its limitations: In the ex vivo response, HLA-C-restricted CMV-specific TCR beta clonotypes were dominant, and in two of eight donors the single most frequent clonotype came from this HLA-C-restricted group. Carriers of CMV infection plus the relevant HLA type were discriminated by the cumulative frequency of public TCR beta family members in the study cohort and in an independent 352-donor cohort.

In its sample, this clonotype was seen many times. Its specific antigen is unknown. It has no much larger one-base neighbor in the sample; base qualities were not kept. This sample was sequenced with an Illumina HiSeq 1500. In TCRdb, the public reads were trimmed at Q25 with fastp and aligned with MiXCR, with productive beta chains retained. For every CDR3 protein sequence, its rows merge into one entry that carries the most common genes and DNA. This sample gives 150,000 to 160,000 distinct CDR3 sequences in total; 23% of them show up just once. The ten largest clones capture approximately 9.9% of the sample. CDR1 and CDR2 are drawn from the germline V gene: SGHTA, FQGNSA. Trimming costs V 6 bases and J 5 bases, and their ends lie 17 bases apart. The CDR3 covers 15 residues, taking in both the cysteine and the phenylalanine. Only the CDR3 portion is preserved as DNA: 45 bases, with reading frame beginning at the first base.

This TCR was sampled from a human donor in good health (CMV status not recorded). Some clones in this sample may be carry-over from other donors' samples. The specimen was PBMCs. The chain is made from TRBV7-2 and TRBJ2-1; the D segment may tentatively be TRBD1 or TRBD2, each giving 5 matched bases. The CDR3 region reads CASRAVGRSNNEQFF. The nucleotide sequence is TGTGCCAGCAGGGCGGTGGGACGGTCAAACAATGAGCAGTTCTTC.